This T cell receptor (beta chain) was identified during a study of blood T cells in healthy people across ages. Primed by a sample-barcoded 5' primer and a J-beta primer mix, a second PCR proceeded for roughly 6 to 12 cycles. TCRdb ran MiXCR on the 5' RACE reads and lists one entry per CDR3 protein. The sample records some 930,000 distinct CDR3 sequences, almost 30% being singletons. In germline, CDR1 is SEHNR, CDR2 FQNEAQ (reference sequence). Unmatched junction bases numbered 4, after V lost 8 bases and J lost 1 base. This CDR3 contains 13 residues. This sample was also put to use in a study of T cells of mothers and their children. That source reports: Over 10 million reads per mother and some 2.9 million per child were obtained.

The chain combines TRBV7-9 with TRBJ2-5, with 7 bases that match TRBD1. The sequence was obtained from a woman between 35 and 50 years old in good health. Sequencing was performed on blood. CDR3 coding DNA: TGTGCCAGCTGGGACAGCCTCCAAGAGACCCAGTACTTC. It specifies CASWDSLQETQYF.